These 13 T cell receptor beta chains came from one sample sequenced in a study of cytomegalovirus exposure and HLA in healthy donors. Measured with immunoSEQ multiplex PCR; TCRdb has only the in-frame clones, and not every one. The repertoire holds about 110,000 clones, roughly nine tenths seen once, with about 1.8% in the top ten. The sequenced sample was PBMCs. The origin of the receptors is a woman aged 18-30 years in good health and CMV-seropositive.

This chain connects TRBV6-1 to TRBJ1-2; 7 bases are a match to TRBD1. This CDR3 contains 16 residues. Trimming removed 2 bases from V and 4 bases from J; junction bases left unmatched: 10. From germline, CDR1 is MNHNS and CDR2 SASEGT. Written as DNA, the CDR3 is TGTGCCAGCAGTGAACTCGGGACAGCTTATTTCTATGGCTACACCTTC. This encodes CASSELGTAYFYGYTF.

The rearrangement links TRBV5-4 to TRBJ2-1, with 12 nucleotides matching TRBD2. Germline trimming cut 3 bases from V and 4 bases from J; bases unmatched to any gene: 5. The CDR3 totals 16 residues. Germline-derived CDR1 and CDR2 are SGHNT and YYREEE (reference sequence). The CDR3 DNA reads TGTGCCAGCAGCTCTGGACTAGCGGGGACTTACAATGAGCAGTTCTTC. It encodes CASSSGLAGTYNEQFF.

V usage is TRBV7-9 and J usage is TRBJ2-3; maybe TRBD1 (5 bases). Germline V gene sequence: CDR1 SEHNR, CDR2 FQNEAQ (reference sequence). V was trimmed by 8 bases and J by 0 bases, leaving 9 bases between them. The CDR3 consists of 13 residues. The CDR3 region is CASGAPSTDTQYF. CDR3 bases: TGTGCCAGCGGGGCGCCTAGCACAGATACGCAGTATTTT.

This clone was recorded a few times. The chain employs TRBV18 and TRBJ1-5; D possibly corresponds to TRBD1 (6 bases). Germline V gene sequence: CDR1 KGHSH, CDR2 LQKENI. The CDR3 has 16 amino acids. V was pared by 0 bases and J by 2 bases, with 11 bases between. The CDR3 DNA reads as TGTGCCAGCTCACCACCGGGGGCGACGGGCAATCAGCCCCAGCATTTT. As protein: CASSPPGATGNQPQHF.

This clone was detected once. This chain connects TRBV4-1 to TRBJ2-4; TRBD1 aligns across 7 bases. The CDR3 length is 17 residues. Trimming removed 1 base from V and 5 bases from J; junction bases left unmatched: 11. CDR1 is MGHRA, CDR2 YSYEKL, per germline. The CDR3 bases are TGCGCCAGCAGCCAAGTTGGGGCCGACAGGGTACAAAACATTCAGTACTTC. Encoded protein: CASSQVGADRVQNIQYF.

This chain uses TRBV29-1 with TRBJ2-5; D is possibly TRBD2 (5 bases). The CDR3 loop spans 11 amino acids. Germline V CDR1 and CDR2: SQVTM, ANQGSEA. The CDR3 loop reads CAGGYQETQYF. CDR3 DNA sequence: TGCGCCGGAGGCTACCAAGAGACCCAGTACTTC.

This rearrangement joins TRBV14 to TRBJ1-1; weak D call: TRBD1 (5 bases). The CDR3 is made up of 16 amino acids. V lost 6 bases to trimming and J lost 1 base, with 18 bases between them. Germline values: CDR1 SGHDN, CDR2 FVKESK. DNA of the CDR3: TGTGCCAGCAGACCGACCCCGGGACTTACGAACACTGAAGCTTTCTTT. Amino acids: CASRPTPGLTNTEAFF.

This clone was detected only once. This chain links TRBV13 with TRBJ1-5; TRBD1 matches 8 bases. Germline values: CDR1 PRHDT, CDR2 FYEKMQ (reference sequence). The CDR3 has 15 amino acids. The junction had 7 bases not matched to a gene; V was cut back by 4 bases and J by 5 bases. The chain's CDR3 is CASSSGQGLDQPQHF. The CDR3 DNA sequence: TGTGCCAGCAGCTCCGGACAGGGTCTGGATCAGCCCCAGCATTTT. Variable domain in full (rest from reference TRBV13 and TRBJ1-5): AAGVIQSPRHLIKEKRETATLKCYPIPRHDTVYWYQQGPGQDPQFLISFYEKMQSDKGSIPDRFSAQQFSDYHSELNMSSLELGDSALYFCASSSGQGLDQPQHFGDGTRLSIL.

The V gene is TRBV25-1, the J gene TRBJ1-2, with D perhaps matching TRBD1 (5 bases). V dropped 1 base and J dropped 5 bases, with 11 bases sitting between them. This CDR3 comprises 14 residues. CDR1 is MGHDK and CDR2 is SYGVNS in the germline V gene. For the CDR3, the DNA is TGTGCCAGCAGTGAATGGGGGGAGGAGTATGGCTACACCTTC. This translates into CASSEWGEEYGYTF.

The rearrangement uses TRBV5-8 and TRBJ2-7; 7 bases map to TRBD1. The J segment lost 4 bases and the V segment lost 0 bases, leaving 4 bases of the junction unmatched. Germline V lookup: CDR1 SGHTS, CDR2 YDEGEE. The CDR3 spans 14 residues. The CDR3 bases are TGTGCCAGCAGCTTGGCGACAGGGCCGTACGAGCAGTACGTC. This codes for CASSLATGPYEQYV.

This clone came up once. The chain combines TRBV11-2 with TRBJ2-2; D perhaps matches TRBD1 (5 bases). The CDR3 loop spans 13 amino acids. Germline assignment: CDR1 SGHAT and CDR2 FQNNGV. Trimming shortened V by 7 bases and J by 1 base, and 7 bases separated the two germline ends. The CDR3 region is CASNTGNTGELFF. The CDR3 bases are TGTGCCAGCAACACAGGGAACACCGGGGAGCTGTTTTTT.

The chain joins TRBV6-1 to TRBJ1-4; D is uncertain. The CDR3 spans 13 residues. From germline, CDR1 is MNHNS and CDR2 SASEGT. With 5 bases removed from V and 8 bases from J, the gap between germline ends came to 12 bases. CDR3 sequence reads: CASSLQLREKLFF. The CDR3 DNA follows: TGTGCCAGCAGTTTACAACTGCGGGAAAAACTGTTTTTT.

The genes are TRBV2 and TRBJ2-7, with TRBD2 matching 9 bases. The ends lost 5 bases at V and 1 base at J; junction bases unmatched: 9. Germline CDR1 SNHLY, CDR2 FYNNEI. This CDR3 comprises 16 residues. CDR3 sequence: CASSTVTAGGSYEQYF. CDR3 DNA: TGTGCCAGCAGTACAGTGACGGCGGGGGGGTCCTACGAGCAGTACTTC.